This TCR beta chain was observed in a study of T cell responses to AZD1222 COVID-19 vaccine. Assay: immunoSEQ multiplex PCR; the TCRdb copy retains only in-frame clones and omits some. The sample consists of 100,000 or so clones, around 89% of them appearing once. This CDR3 has 13 amino acids. CDR1 and CDR2 (germline): MDHEN, SYDVKM. The V end was cut by 4 bases, the J end by 8 bases, with 14 bases between. The rearrangement links TRBV28 to TRBJ1-2; D gene unclear. This clonotype was sampled from an adult in good health. This specimen consisted of peripheral blood, obtained on day 0 of AZD1222 vaccination. The CDR3 DNA sequence: TGTGCCAGCAGTTGGGAGAGGGTTGGGGGCTACACCTTC. Translating gives CASSWERVGGYTF.